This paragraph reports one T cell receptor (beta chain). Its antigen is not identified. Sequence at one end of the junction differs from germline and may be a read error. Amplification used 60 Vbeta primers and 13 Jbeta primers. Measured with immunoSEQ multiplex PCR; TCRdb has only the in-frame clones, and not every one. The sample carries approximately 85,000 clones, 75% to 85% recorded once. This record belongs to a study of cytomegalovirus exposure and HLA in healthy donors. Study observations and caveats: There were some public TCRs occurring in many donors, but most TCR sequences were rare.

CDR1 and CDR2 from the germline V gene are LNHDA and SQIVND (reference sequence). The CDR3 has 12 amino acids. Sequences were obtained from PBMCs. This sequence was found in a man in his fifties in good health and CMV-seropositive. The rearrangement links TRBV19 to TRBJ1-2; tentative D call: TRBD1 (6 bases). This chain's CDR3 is CASSNGAQGGAF. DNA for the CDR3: TGTGCCAGTAGTAATGGTGCACAGGGAGGGGCCTTC.